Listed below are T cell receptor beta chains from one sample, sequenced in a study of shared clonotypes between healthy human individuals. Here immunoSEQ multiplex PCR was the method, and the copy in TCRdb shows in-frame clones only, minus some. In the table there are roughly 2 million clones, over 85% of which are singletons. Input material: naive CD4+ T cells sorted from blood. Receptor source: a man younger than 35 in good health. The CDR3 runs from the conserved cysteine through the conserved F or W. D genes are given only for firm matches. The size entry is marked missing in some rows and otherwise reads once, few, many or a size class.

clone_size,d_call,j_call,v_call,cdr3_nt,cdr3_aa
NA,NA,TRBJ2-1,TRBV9,TGTGCCAGCAGCGTCGGGACGGGCAATGAGCAGTTCTTC,CASSVGTGNEQFF
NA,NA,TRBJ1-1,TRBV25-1,TGTGCCAGCAGTGAAGTGGGGGGGAACACTGAAGCTTTCTTT,CASSEVGGNTEAFF
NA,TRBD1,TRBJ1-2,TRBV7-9,TGTGCCAGCAGCTTAGATTCGTGGACAGGGCCCCATTGGGGCTACACCTTC,CASSLDSWTGPHWGYTF
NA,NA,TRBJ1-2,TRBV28,TGTGCCAGCAGTTCATCGGGGGACTATGGCTACACCTTC,CASSSSGDYGYTF
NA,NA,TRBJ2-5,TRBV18,TGTGCCAGCTCACCACAGGAGGAGACCCAGTACTTC,CASSPQEETQYF
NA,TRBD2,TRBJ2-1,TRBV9,TGTGCCAGCAGCCAGACTAGCGGAGTGTACAATGAGCAGTTCTTC,CASSQTSGVYNEQFF
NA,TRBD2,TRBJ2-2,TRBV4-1,TGCGCCAGCAGCCAAGACCAACTAGCGGGAGCAGCGGGGGAGCTGTTTTTT,CASSQDQLAGAAGELFF
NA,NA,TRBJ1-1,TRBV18,TGTGCCAGCTCACCTGGGCTGAACACTGAAGCTTTCTTT,CASSPGLNTEAFF
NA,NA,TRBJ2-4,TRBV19,TGTGCCAGTAGTATAGATCGGGTAGCCAAAAACATTCAGTACTTC,CASSIDRVAKNIQYF
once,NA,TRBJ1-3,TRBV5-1,TGCGCCAGCAGCTGGGGCAGCGATGGAAACACCATATATTTT,CASSWGSDGNTIYF
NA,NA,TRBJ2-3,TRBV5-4,TGTGCCAGCAGCTCTGGGACCGTTGCTAGCACAGATACGCAGTATTTT,CASSSGTVASTDTQYF
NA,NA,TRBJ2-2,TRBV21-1,TGTACGGGTAACACCGGGGAGCTGTTTTTT,CTGNTGELFF
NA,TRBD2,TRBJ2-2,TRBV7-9,TGTGCCAGCAGCCCTAGCGGGAGGGAAATTACCGGGGAGCTGTTTTTT,CASSPSGREITGELFF
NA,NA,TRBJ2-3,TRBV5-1,TGCGCCAGCAGCTCACGAACTAGCTTGTTGGATACGCAGTATTTT,CASSSRTSLLDTQYF
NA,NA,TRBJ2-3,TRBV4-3,TGCGCCAGCAGCCAAGAAGCCGGGAGTGGGGCAGATACGCAGTATTTT,CASSQEAGSGADTQYF
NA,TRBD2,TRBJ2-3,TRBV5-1,TGCGCCAGCAGCTCCCCTTCTGGACTAGCGGGGCCAGATACGCAGTATTTT,CASSSPSGLAGPDTQYF
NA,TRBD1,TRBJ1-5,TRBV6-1,TGTGCCAGCAGTGACCGGGACAGGGGAAGTCAGCCCCAGCATTTT,CASSDRDRGSQPQHF
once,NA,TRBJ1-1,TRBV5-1,TGCGCCAGCAGTGCCCTACAGTCTCCGAACACTGAAGCTTTCTTT,CASSALQSPNTEAFF
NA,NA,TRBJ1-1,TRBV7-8,TGTGCCAGCAGCTTAGCGTTTGGGGGTGAAGCTTTCTTT,CASSLAFGGEAFF
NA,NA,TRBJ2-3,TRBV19,TGTGCCAGTTTAGGCAACAGGGTGATAGATACGCAGTATTTT,CASLGNRVIDTQYF
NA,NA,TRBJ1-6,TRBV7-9,TGTGCCAGCAGCCCACGGACGCATTCACCCCTCCACTTT,CASSPRTHSPLHF
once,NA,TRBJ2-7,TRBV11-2,TGTGCCGGCAGCTCCATTAACGGGGACGAGCAGTACTTC,CAGSSINGDEQYF
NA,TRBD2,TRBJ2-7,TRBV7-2,TGTGCCAGCAGCTTAGCGAGGGGACTAGCGGGAGTTTCCTACGAGCAGTACTTC,CASSLARGLAGVSYEQYF
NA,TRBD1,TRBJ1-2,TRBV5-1,TGCGCCAGCAGCGCGGGGACAGGGGGTGTTTATGGCTACACCTTC,CASSAGTGGVYGYTF
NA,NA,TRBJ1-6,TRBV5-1,TGCGCCAGCAGCCGGGACCCCCGAGGGCCCCTCCACTTT,CASSRDPRGPLHF
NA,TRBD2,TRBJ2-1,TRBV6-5,TGTGCCAGCAGTTTCCGCGGGAGAGAGATAGATGAGCAGTTCTTC,CASSFRGREIDEQFF
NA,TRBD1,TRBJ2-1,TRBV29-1,TGCAGCGTTGGGGACAGAGGGAACAATGAGCAGTTCTTC,CSVGDRGNNEQFF
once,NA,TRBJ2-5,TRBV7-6,TGTGCCAGCAGCTCCCAGAGAACAGGAGAGACCCAGTACTTC,CASSSQRTGETQYF
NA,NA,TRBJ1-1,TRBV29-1,TGCAGCGTTGGTCTTATGGGTGGTAGCACTGAAGCTTTCTTT,CSVGLMGGSTEAFF
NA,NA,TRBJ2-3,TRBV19,TGTGCCAGTAGTATACAGGGACCTCGCACAGATACGCAGTATTTT,CASSIQGPRTDTQYF
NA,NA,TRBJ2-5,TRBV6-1,TGTGCCAGCAGTCCACGGACGTACTTCCAAGAGACCCAGTACTTC,CASSPRTYFQETQYF
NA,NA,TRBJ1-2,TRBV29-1,TGCAGCGTTTTGGTGTCCGGATTATTAGCTAACTATGGCTACACCTTC,CSVLVSGLLANYGYTF
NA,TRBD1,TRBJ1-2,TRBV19,TGTGCCAGTAGTATCCAGGGGGCTTTTGATGGCTACACCTTC,CASSIQGAFDGYTF
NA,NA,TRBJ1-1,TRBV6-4,TGTGCCAGCAGGAGGGACGGGAACACTGAAGCTTTCTTT,CASRRDGNTEAFF
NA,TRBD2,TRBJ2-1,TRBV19,TGTGCCAGTTCTAGCGGACCTATGACCTACAATGAGCAGTTCTTC,CASSSGPMTYNEQFF
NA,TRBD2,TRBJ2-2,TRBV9,TGTGCCAGCAGCCCTGTAGCGGGAGGAGGAACCGGGGAGCTGTTTTTT,CASSPVAGGGTGELFF
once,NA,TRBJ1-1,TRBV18,TGTGCCAGCTCACCCCGAGAGTTAGCTGAAGCTTTCTTT,CASSPRELAEAFF
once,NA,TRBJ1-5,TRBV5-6,TGTGCCAGCAGCTTGACATCCGGGGGAAGCAATCAGCCCCAGCATTTT,CASSLTSGGSNQPQHF
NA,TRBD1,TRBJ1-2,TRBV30,TGTGCCTGGAGGACCGGGACAGGGGACGTCTATGGCTACACCTTC,CAWRTGTGDVYGYTF
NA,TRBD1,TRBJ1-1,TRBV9,TGTGCCAGCAGCGCAGGGGACAGTAAGCTCACTGAAGCTTTCTTT,CASSAGDSKLTEAFF
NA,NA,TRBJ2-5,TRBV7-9,TGTGCCAGCAGCCCCCGTGGGGGGCCGATCCAAGAGACCCAGTACTTC,CASSPRGGPIQETQYF
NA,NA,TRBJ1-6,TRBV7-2,TGTGCCAGCAGTAGAGGGACGGCGTATAATTCACCCCTCCACTTT,CASSRGTAYNSPLHF
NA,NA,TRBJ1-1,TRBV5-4,TGTGCCAGCAGCAGGGGCATGAACACTGAAGCTTTCTTT,CASSRGMNTEAFF
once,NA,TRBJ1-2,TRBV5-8,TGTGCCAGCAGGGCCCCGGGGGGAGGCTACACCTTC,CASRAPGGGYTF
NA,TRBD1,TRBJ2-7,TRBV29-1,TGCAGCGCGGGACAGGGTCACGAATACGAGCAGTACTTC,CSAGQGHEYEQYF
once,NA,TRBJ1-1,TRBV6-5,TGTGCCACTCGCCGGGGGCCGGGCACTGAAGCTTTCTTT,CATRRGPGTEAFF
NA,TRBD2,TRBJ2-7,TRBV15,TGTGCCACCAGCAGAGATCGGACTAGTTCGACTTACTTC,CATSRDRTSSTYF
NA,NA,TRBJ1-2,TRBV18,TGTGCCAGCTCACCACCAGGATGGGGGCAGCACTATGGCTACACCTTC,CASSPPGWGQHYGYTF
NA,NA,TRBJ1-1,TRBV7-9,TGTGCCAGCAGCGCAACGCAGGCGAACACTGAAGCTTTCTTT,CASSATQANTEAFF
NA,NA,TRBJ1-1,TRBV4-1,TGCGCCAGCAGGCTAACCGGGCCGGGATACACTGAAGCTTTCTTT,CASRLTGPGYTEAFF
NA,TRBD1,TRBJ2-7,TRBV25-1,TGTGCCAGCAGTGAGCCCGGACAGGGGGTCTACGAGCAGTACTTC,CASSEPGQGVYEQYF
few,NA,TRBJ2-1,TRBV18,TGTGCCAGCTCACCGAACTCCTACAATGAGCAGTTCTTC,CASSPNSYNEQFF